This note documents a single TCR beta chain sequence. This CDR3 is 15 amino acids long. The germline gives CDR1 SGHNT, CDR2 YYREEE (reference sequence). V was pared by 4 bases and J by 4 bases, with 5 bases of the junction left unmatched. The assay was immunoSEQ multiplex PCR, and TCRdb's table has in-frame clones only and misses some. The data show 150,000 to 200,000 clones, around four fifths seen once. This entry is derived from a study of blood T cell repertoires in COVID-19. This sequence originates from a woman in her seventies with COVID-19, enrolled during active disease. The sample was peripheral blood. This rearrangement joins TRBV5-4 to TRBJ2-5, with 12 bases that match TRBD2. In nucleotides, the CDR3 is TGTGCCAGCAGCCCCAGACTAGCGGGGGTAGAGACCCAGTACTTC. This encodes CASSPRLAGVETQYF.